One sample yielded the 2 T cell receptor beta chains listed below, sequenced in a study of a mutant IDH1 vaccine in newly diagnosed glioma. Time point of the sample: week 5, during vaccination. Every vaccine dose comprised 300 ug of mutant IDH1 20-mer peptide plus topical imiquimod. TCRdb's copy holds only in-frame clones and misses some; the assay was immunoSEQ multiplex PCR. The top ten clones hold approximately 1.8% of a sample with 50,000 or so clones, approximately 78% of them seen once. The antigens these receptors bind are not known. Sequenced material: PBMCs, taken from a glioma patient whose treatment included an IDH1 peptide vaccine. The source of these receptors is a woman aged 40 to 55 with glioma.

The chain has TRBV5-1 and TRBJ1-2, with 8 bases aligning to TRBD1. The CDR3 has 14 amino acids. CDR1 and CDR2 (germline): SGHRS, YFSETQ. With V trimmed by 4 bases and J by 4 bases, 6 bases remained unmatched. In DNA, the CDR3 is TGCGCCAGCAGCGGGACAGGTCTGATCTATGGCTACACCTTC. The encoded protein is CASSGTGLIYGYTF.

In its sample, this clone was seen a few times. The rearrangement joins TRBV30 to TRBJ1-1; 7 positions match TRBD1. This CDR3 spans 12 amino acids. The V gene's germline CDR1 is GTSNPN and CDR2 SVGIG (reference sequence). J lost 3 bases, V lost 7 bases, and 5 bases had no gene match. CDR3 nucleotides: TGTGCCTCCCGACAGGGCCACACTGAAGCTTTCTTT. Its translation: CASRQGHTEAFF.